The following is a T cell receptor (beta chain) sequence with its context. This sample was taken from a study of blood T cell repertoires in COVID-19. The wider study: Acute and convalescent COVID-19 specimens originated in the United States, Italy and Spain. T cells, B-cell-depleted T cells, or PBMCs supplied cDNA or gDNA.

TCRdb's copy holds only in-frame clones and misses some; the assay was immunoSEQ multiplex PCR. The table has a few hundred thousand clones, approximately 90% seen once. Sequenced material: peripheral blood. The origin of this receptor is a man aged 18 to 30 with active or convalescent COVID-19.

Written as DNA, the CDR3 is TGTGCCTGGAGTGTACGGGGAGCGAGGAGTGAGCAGTTCTTC. Translating gives CAWSVRGARSEQFF. The chain uses TRBV30 and TRBJ2-1; TRBD2 might be the D (5 bases). Looked up from germline, CDR1 is GTSNPN and CDR2 is SVGIG (reference sequence). V was clipped by 0 bases and J by 9 bases, with 15 bases between them. The CDR3 is 14 residues long.